This T cell receptor (beta chain) was profiled in a study of vaccination and CD4 T cells after COVID-19. This CDR3 comprises 15 residues. Trimming shortened V by 2 bases and J by 1 base, and 9 bases separated the two germline ends. Germline loops: CDR1 MNHNS, CDR2 SASEGT. The Oncomine TCR Beta short-read assay sequenced DNA from cultured CD4+ T cells. Using its own MiXCR run on the PCR reads, TCRdb lists one record per CDR3 protein. Of about 7,400 distinct CDR3 sequences in the sample, 35% to 45% were seen once. Noted treatment: approximately 9-day PBMC culture with coronavirus spike peptide pools or control peptides (ViraFEST assay). Before the COVID-19 pandemic (2011-2018), CD4+ T cells were obtained from the unexposed donor. Fresh replacement IL-2 medium substituted for half the medium on days 3 and 7. It was SARS-CoV-2 S/N and four cold-coronavirus spikes that probed unexposed-donor CD4+ T cells, cells permitting.

Concerning this clonotype itself: The antigen is not known.

The rearrangement uses TRBV6-1 and TRBJ2-1; possible D gene TRBD2, 5 bases. This sequence originates from a human donor in good health. Sequenced sample: CD4+ T cells from blood, cultured in vitro. The CDR3 nucleotides are TGTGCCAGCAGTGAAAGCGGCAGGTCCTACAATGAGCAGTTCTTC. Translated: CASSESGRSYNEQFF.